Below, 18 T cell receptor beta chains from the same sample are listed, as sequenced in a study of identical twins. Each CDR3 protein is one row after TCRdb ran MiXCR on the 5' RACE reads. The sample lists about 720,000 distinct CDR3 sequences, 18% occurring once. These same data were also listed under a study on T cells expressing NK-cell markers.

Material: PBMCs. These receptors all come from a woman under 30 in good health.

This sequence joins TRBV7-9 and TRBJ2-1; the match to TRBD2 covers 8 bases. V trimming: 6 bases; J trimming: 3 bases; junction bases outside the gene matches: 7. Germline V gene sequence: CDR1 SEHNR, CDR2 FQNEAQ (reference sequence). CDR3 length: 15 amino acids. The CDR3 loop reads CASRKAGEVYNEQFF. The CDR3 coding sequence is TGTGCCAGCAGGAAAGCGGGAGAGGTCTACAATGAGCAGTTCTTC.

Here the CDR3 DNA reads TGCAGTGCTAACCGGGGGGGCGGAGTCAATGAGCAGTTCTTC. This translates into CSANRGGGVNEQFF. The V gene is TRBV20-1, the J gene TRBJ2-1; 8 bases line up with TRBD2. CDR1 is DFQATT, CDR2 SNEGSKA, per germline (reference sequence). CDR3 length equals 14 residues. V lost 4 bases to trimming and J lost 6 bases; unmatched junction nucleotides: 8.

Regarding this clonotype: This may arise from a read error, as a much more abundant clone is one base away. The chain recombines TRBV4-2 with TRBJ2-5; D call uncertain. Germline V lookup: CDR1 LGHNA, CDR2 YNFKEQ. The CDR3 is 15 residues long. Trimming cost V 0 bases and J 4 bases, with 12 bases left between them. CDR3 residues: CASSQDSRNLETQYF. The CDR3 DNA reads as TGTGCCAGCAGCCAAGATTCCCGGAACCTAGAGACCCAGTACTTC.

This clonotype came up a few times. This rearrangement joins TRBV10-3 to TRBJ2-1, with D maybe TRBD2 (7 bases). This CDR3 region has 15 residues. V lost 2 bases, J lost 4 bases, and 12 bases lay in between. CDR1 is ENHRY, CDR2 SYGVKD, per germline. The CDR3 DNA follows: TGTGCCATCAGTGAGCCCGGGGGGCAGTACAATGAGCAGTTCTTC. This translates into CAISEPGGQYNEQFF.

The J gene is TRBJ2-7, the V gene TRBV5-1; D is ambiguous. Looked up from germline, CDR1 is SGHRS and CDR2 is YFSETQ. The V gene lost 5 bases and the J gene lost 4 bases, with 13 bases spanning the gap. CDR3 length: 13 residues. The CDR3 spells CASSLAARYEQYF. The CDR3 DNA sequence: TGCGCCAGCAGTCTGGCCGCAAGATACGAGCAGTACTTC.

This chain connects TRBV7-2 to TRBJ2-7; D might be TRBD1 (7 bases). CDR1 is SGHTA and CDR2 is FQGNSA in the germline V gene. V lost 2 bases to trimming and J lost 2 bases, with 13 bases between them. This CDR3 contains 15 residues. The CDR3 sequence is CASSLMAGGTYEQYF. DNA of the CDR3: TGTGCCAGCAGCTTAATGGCAGGGGGGACCTACGAGCAGTACTTC.

This clonotype appeared a few times. The chain links TRBV6-1 to TRBJ2-6; D is unresolved. This CDR3 comprises 16 residues. The ends were cut back, 6 bases at V and 0 bases at J, with 12 bases in the middle. Germline lookup yields CDR1 MNHNS and CDR2 SASEGT. Here the CDR3 DNA reads TGTGCCAGCAGGCCGGGTCGGAGCTCTGGGGCCAACGTCCTGACTTTC. As protein: CASRPGRSSGANVLTF.

The chain couples TRBV6-2 or TRBV6-3 to TRBJ2-5, with 7 positions matching TRBD2. The CDR3 covers 16 residues. CDR1 and CDR2 (germline): MNHEY, SVGEGT. Germline trimming cut 7 bases from V and 2 bases from J; bases unmatched to any gene: 13. The CDR3 DNA sequence: TGTGCCAGCACCCCTTCGAGGAGCGGGGCACAAGAGACCCAGTACTTC. Residues: CASTPSRSGAQETQYF.

The chain uses TRBV12-3 or TRBV12-4 and TRBJ2-4, with TRBD2 matching 11 bases. Trimming took 3 bases from V and 6 from J; bases not matched to a gene: 4. The CDR3 is made up of 15 amino acids. The DNA of the CDR3 is TGTGCCAGCAGTTTCTCAACTAGCGGGAGAAACATTCAGTACTTC. Translated, it gives CASSFSTSGRNIQYF.

V is TRBV15 and J is TRBJ1-2, with D uncertain. This CDR3 contains 15 residues. Per germline, CDR1 LNHNV and CDR2 YYDKDF (reference sequence). The V and J ends lost 0 bases and 6 bases respectively, with 14 bases between them. Written as DNA, the CDR3 is TGTGCCACCAGCAGAGACTCTGGGCGGGGTCATGGCTACACCTTC. Protein sequence: CATSRDSGRGHGYTF.

This clonotype was seen a handful of times. V usage is TRBV18 and J usage is TRBJ2-1; D is unclear. In germline, CDR1 is KGHSH, CDR2 LQKENI. V dropped 5 bases and J dropped 8 bases, with 13 bases sitting between them. This CDR3 comprises 13 residues. The CDR3 region is CASSLNPSDEQFF. For the CDR3, the DNA is TGTGCCAGCTCATTGAACCCCTCGGATGAGCAGTTCTTC.

This clonotype has a handful of counts. V usage is TRBV7-2 and J usage is TRBJ2-4, with D unclear. V was pared by 1 base and J by 12 bases, with 16 bases between. Germline V CDR1 and CDR2: SGHTA, FQGNSA. The CDR3 consists of 14 residues. The CDR3 loop reads CASSLVSGARSQYF. In DNA, the CDR3 is TGTGCCAGCAGCTTAGTATCTGGCGCCCGGAGTCAGTACTTC.

This clonotype was detected a few times. V gene TRBV20-1 combines with J gene TRBJ2-7, with D unclear. Trimming pared 1 base from V and 5 bases from J, leaving 12 bases between. Germline V gene lookup returns CDR1 DFQATT and CDR2 SNEGSKA (reference sequence). The CDR3 is 13 amino acids. CDR3 nucleotide sequence: TGCAGTGCTAGAGGTCCTCCGATCGACGAGCAGTACTTC. Encoded protein: CSARGPPIDEQYF.

The CDR3 loop is CASSRTGTGNSGANVLTF. The CDR3 DNA reads TGTGCCAGCAGCCGAACCGGGACAGGCAACTCTGGGGCCAACGTCCTGACTTTC. This sequence joins TRBV7-3 and TRBJ2-6; 8 nucleotides match TRBD1. Trimming took 5 bases from V and 0 from J; bases not matched to a gene: 9. Per the germline V gene, CDR1 is SGHTA and CDR2 is FQGTGA. The CDR3 covers 18 residues.

J is TRBJ2-2 and V is TRBV12-3 or TRBV12-4; TRBD2 aligns across 7 bases. Trimming at V came to 6 bases and at J to 0 bases, leaving 7 bases not matched to a gene. The CDR3 contains 16 residues. CDR3 protein: CASSNPAGTNTGELFF. The CDR3 DNA reads TGTGCCAGCAGCAACCCAGCGGGGACGAACACCGGGGAGCTGTTTTTT.

The rearrangement uses TRBV20-1 and TRBJ2-7, with 9 bases matching TRBD1. The CDR3 length is 15 residues. V trimming: 3 bases; J trimming: 1 base; junction bases outside the gene matches: 7. Germline CDR1 is DFQATT and CDR2 is SNEGSKA (reference sequence). This CDR3 is CSARGTGKKSYEQYF. The CDR3 DNA is TGCAGTGCTAGGGGGACAGGGAAGAAGTCCTACGAGCAGTACTTC.

This clonotype was seen more than once but under ten times. The CDR3 DNA reads TGTGCCAGCAGTTTGATTCGCGACAGGGTCTACGAGCAGTACTTC. Translated: CASSLIRDRVYEQYF. The J gene is TRBJ2-7, the V gene TRBV12-3 or TRBV12-4, with TRBD1 matching over 7 bases. The length of the CDR3 is 15 residues. The J segment lost 3 bases and the V segment lost 3 bases, leaving 8 bases of the junction unmatched.

This clonotype was observed once. A single base separates this from a much larger clone, so it may be a read error. The chain uses TRBV12-3 or TRBV12-4 and TRBJ2-5; 7 nucleotides agree with TRBD2. The length of the CDR3 is 13 residues. CDR3 amino acids: CASSLVWRETPYF. The CDR3 coding sequence is TGTGCCAGCAGTTTAGTATGGCGGGAGACCCCGTACTTC.